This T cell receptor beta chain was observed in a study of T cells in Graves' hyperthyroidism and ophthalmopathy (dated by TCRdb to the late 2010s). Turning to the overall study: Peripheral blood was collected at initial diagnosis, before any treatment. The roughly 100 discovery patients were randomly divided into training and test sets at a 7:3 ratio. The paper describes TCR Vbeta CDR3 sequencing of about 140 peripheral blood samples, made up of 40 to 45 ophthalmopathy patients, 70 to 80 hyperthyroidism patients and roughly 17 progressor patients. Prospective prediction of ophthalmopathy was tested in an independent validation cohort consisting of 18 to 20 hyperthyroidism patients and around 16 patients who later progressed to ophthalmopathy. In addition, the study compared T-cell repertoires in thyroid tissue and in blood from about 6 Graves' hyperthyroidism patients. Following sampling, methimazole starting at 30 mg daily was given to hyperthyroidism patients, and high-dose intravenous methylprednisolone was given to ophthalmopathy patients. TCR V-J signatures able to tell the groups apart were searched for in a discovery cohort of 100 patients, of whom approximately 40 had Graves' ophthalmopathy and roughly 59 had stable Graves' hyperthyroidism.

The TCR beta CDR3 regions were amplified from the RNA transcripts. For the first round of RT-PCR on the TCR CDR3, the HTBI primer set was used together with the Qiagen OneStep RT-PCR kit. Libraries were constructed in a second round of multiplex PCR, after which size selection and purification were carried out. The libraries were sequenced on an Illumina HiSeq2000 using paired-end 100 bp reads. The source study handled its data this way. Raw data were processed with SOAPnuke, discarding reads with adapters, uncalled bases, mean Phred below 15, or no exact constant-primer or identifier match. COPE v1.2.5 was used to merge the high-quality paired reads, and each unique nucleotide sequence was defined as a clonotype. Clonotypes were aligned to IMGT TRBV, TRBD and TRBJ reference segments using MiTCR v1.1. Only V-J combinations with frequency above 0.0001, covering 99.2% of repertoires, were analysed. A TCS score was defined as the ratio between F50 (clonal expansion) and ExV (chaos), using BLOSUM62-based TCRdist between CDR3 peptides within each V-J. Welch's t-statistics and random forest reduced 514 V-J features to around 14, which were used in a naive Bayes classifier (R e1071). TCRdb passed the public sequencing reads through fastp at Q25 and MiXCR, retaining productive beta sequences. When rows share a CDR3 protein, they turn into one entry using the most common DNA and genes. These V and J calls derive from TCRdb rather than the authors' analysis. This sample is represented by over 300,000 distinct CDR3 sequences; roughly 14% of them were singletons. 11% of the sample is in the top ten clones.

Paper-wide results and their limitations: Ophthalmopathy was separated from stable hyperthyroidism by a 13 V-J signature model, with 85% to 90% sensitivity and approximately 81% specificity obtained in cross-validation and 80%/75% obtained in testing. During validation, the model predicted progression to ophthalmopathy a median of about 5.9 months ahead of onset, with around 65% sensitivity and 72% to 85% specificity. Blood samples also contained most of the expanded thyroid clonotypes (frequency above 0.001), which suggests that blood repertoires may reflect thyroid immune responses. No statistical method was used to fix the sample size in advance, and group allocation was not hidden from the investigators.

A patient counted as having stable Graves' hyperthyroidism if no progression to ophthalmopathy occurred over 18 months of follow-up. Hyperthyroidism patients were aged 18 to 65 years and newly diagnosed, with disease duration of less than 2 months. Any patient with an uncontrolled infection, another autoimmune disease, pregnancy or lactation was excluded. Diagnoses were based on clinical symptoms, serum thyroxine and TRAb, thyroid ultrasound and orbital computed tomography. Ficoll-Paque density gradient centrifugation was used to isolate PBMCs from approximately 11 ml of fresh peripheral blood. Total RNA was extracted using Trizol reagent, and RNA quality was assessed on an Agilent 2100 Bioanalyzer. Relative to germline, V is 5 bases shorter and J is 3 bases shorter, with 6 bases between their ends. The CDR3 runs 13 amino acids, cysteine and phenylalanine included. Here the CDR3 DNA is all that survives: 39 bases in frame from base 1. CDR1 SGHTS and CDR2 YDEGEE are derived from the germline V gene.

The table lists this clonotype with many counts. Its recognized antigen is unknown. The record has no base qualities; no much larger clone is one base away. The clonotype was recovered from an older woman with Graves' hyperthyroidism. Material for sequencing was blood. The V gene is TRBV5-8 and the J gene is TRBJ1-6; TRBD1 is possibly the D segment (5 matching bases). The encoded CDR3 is CASRGDYNSPLHF. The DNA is TGTGCCAGCAGGGGGGACTATAATTCACCCCTCCACTTT.